These T cell receptor beta chains were read from a single sample in a study of blood T cells in healthy people across ages. MiXCR, run by TCRdb on the 5' RACE reads, gives a single entry per CDR3 protein. The table includes 950,000 to 1,200,000 distinct CDR3 sequences, around two fifths detected once. The sequencing input was blood. The receptor source for this set is a man in his late teens or twenties in good health. CDR3s include the opening cysteine and the closing phenylalanine or tryptophan. A D gene is named only where the DNA matches it firmly. Size is omitted from some rows. Given values are once, few, many or a class for expanded clones.

TRBD1 TRBJ2-4 - TRBV7-2 CASRQTGTAKNIQYF TGTGCCAGCAGACAGACAGGGACGGCCAAAAACATTCAGTACTTC
- TRBJ1-1 few TRBV5-1 CASSSHRGLNTEAFF TGCGCCAGCAGCTCCCACCGTGGACTGAACACTGAAGCTTTCTTT
TRBD1 TRBJ2-6 - TRBV7-2 CASSHRRDSLFSGANVLTF TGTGCCAGCAGCCACAGACGGGACAGCCTGTTCTCTGGGGCCAACGTCCTGACTTTC
- TRBJ2-1 many TRBV5-4 CASSLGGGAYNEQFF TGTGCCAGCAGCTTGGGGGGGGGCGCCTACAATGAGCAGTTCTTC
TRBD2 TRBJ2-3 few TRBV24-1 CATSDPKGGGAADTQYF TGTGCCACCAGTGACCCGAAAGGCGGGGGGGCAGCTGATACGCAGTATTTT
TRBD2 TRBJ2-1 - TRBV7-2 CASSLVSGGAVSYNEQFF TGTGCCAGCAGCTTAGTTAGCGGGGGGGCCGTATCCTACAATGAGCAGTTCTTC
- TRBJ2-4 few TRBV18 CASSLLAGAKNIQYF TGTGCCAGCTCCCTCCTTGCTGGGGCCAAAAACATTCAGTACTTC
- TRBJ1-3 - TRBV7-9 CASSQPETNAGNTIYF TGTGCCAGCAGCCAACCGGAAACCAACGCCGGAAACACCATATATTTT
TRBD2 TRBJ2-1 few TRBV20-1 CSALGRGGSYNEQFF TGCAGTGCCCTTGGACGGGGGGGCTCCTACAATGAGCAGTTCTTC
- TRBJ1-1 - TRBV6-6 CASRPDRTEAFF TGTGCCAGCAGACCCGATAGAACTGAAGCTTTCTTT
- TRBJ1-2 - TRBV12-3/TRBV12-4 CASRRGGLGYTF TGTGCCAGCAGACGCGGCGGCCTTGGCTACACCTTC
TRBD1 TRBJ2-5 few TRBV27 CASSPHQDRGETQYF TGTGCCAGCAGTCCCCACCAGGACAGGGGAGAGACCCAGTACTTC
TRBD2 TRBJ2-5 few TRBV12-3/TRBV12-4 CASRRTSGGEETQYF TGTGCCAGCAGGAGGACTAGCGGGGGAGAAGAGACCCAGTACTTC
- TRBJ1-6 - TRBV27 CASSGAGQNSPLHF TGTGCCAGCAGTGGGGCAGGGCAGAATTCACCCCTCCACTTT
- TRBJ2-7 many TRBV20-1 CSAKAPGQKGGEQYF TGCAGTGCTAAGGCTCCGGGACAGAAGGGGGGGGAGCAGTACTTC
TRBD1 TRBJ1-4 few TRBV4-3 CASSHELTGPATNEKLFF TGCGCCAGCAGCCATGAACTGACAGGGCCCGCAACTAATGAAAAACTGTTTTTT
- TRBJ2-1 - TRBV5-1 CAGKMLQADEQFF TGCGCCGGCAAAATGCTCCAGGCGGATGAGCAGTTCTTC
- TRBJ1-1 - TRBV4-1 CASSQGRQAFF TGCGCCAGCAGCCAAGGAAGGCAAGCTTTCTTT
- TRBJ1-2 - TRBV4-3 CASSQDRGGAYGYTF TGCGCCAGCAGCCAAGATCGCGGGGGGGCATATGGCTACACCTTC
TRBD1 TRBJ2-7 - TRBV20-1 CSARNTDRGLLTEQYF TGCAGTGCTAGAAACACGGACAGGGGGTTACTTACCGAGCAGTACTTC
- TRBJ1-1 once TRBV12-3/TRBV12-4 CASSFDESGTEAFF TGTGCCAGCAGTTTCGACGAGTCAGGCACTGAAGCTTTCTTT
- TRBJ1-5 - TRBV5-1 CASSLSLGGQPQHF TGCGCCAGCAGCTTGTCCTTGGGGGGTCAGCCCCAGCATTTT
- TRBJ1-2 - TRBV28 CASRLNTYGYTF TGTGCCAGCAGGTTGAACACCTATGGCTACACCTTC
- TRBJ1-3 - TRBV7-2 CASSLEGGSTGNTIYF TGTGCCAGCAGCTTAGAAGGCGGGAGTACTGGAAACACCATATATTTT
- TRBJ1-5 - TRBV13 CASSAQGPHQPQHF TGTGCCAGCAGCGCCCAGGGGCCCCATCAGCCCCAGCATTTT
TRBD1 TRBJ2-5 - TRBV10-3 CAVSDDNRDRGFSEQYF TGTGCCGTCAGTGATGACAACCGGGACAGGGGGTTTAGTGAGCAGTACTTC
- TRBJ2-5 - TRBV4-3 CASSPQAEQETQYF TGCGCCAGCAGCCCTCAAGCGGAACAAGAGACCCAGTACTTC
- TRBJ2-7 - TRBV7-9 CASSSSGVMYEQYF TGTGCCAGCAGCTCCTCCGGGGTAATGTACGAGCAGTACTTC
- TRBJ1-1 - TRBV4-3 CASSLRPGTGDTEAFF TGCGCCAGCAGCCTCCGCCCAGGGACTGGGGACACTGAAGCTTTCTTT
TRBD1 TRBJ2-1 few TRBV25-1 CASTSGTGGRGEQFF TGTGCCAGCACTTCGGGGACAGGGGGTCGTGGTGAGCAGTTCTTC
- TRBJ1-4 - TRBV5-6 CASSLYSEKLFF TGTGCCAGCAGCTTGTATAGTGAAAAACTGTTTTTT
TRBD1 TRBJ2-7 - TRBV27 CASQDRGSSYEQYF TGTGCCAGCCAAGACAGGGGTAGCTCCTACGAGCAGTACTTC
TRBD2 TRBJ2-2 - TRBV4-2 CASSLHGTRNTGELFF TGTGCCAGCAGCCTCCACGGGACTAGGAACACCGGGGAGCTGTTTTTT
TRBD1 TRBJ1-1 - TRBV30 CAWRPSRQGRMNTEAFF TGTGCCTGGAGACCCTCTCGACAGGGTAGGATGAACACTGAAGCTTTCTTT
- TRBJ2-7 - TRBV29-1 CSVDGGLENEQYF TGCAGCGTTGATGGGGGATTGGAGAACGAGCAGTACTTC
- TRBJ2-7 - TRBV20-1 CSASRGAKKYNEQYF TGCAGTGCTAGCAGGGGGGCAAAAAAGTACAATGAGCAGTACTTC
TRBD1 TRBJ2-1 few TRBV5-6 CASSLEPGQVNNEQFF TGTGCCAGCAGCTTGGAACCGGGACAGGTAAACAATGAGCAGTTCTTC